The 22 T cell receptor beta chains reported below all come from one sample, sequenced in a study of OX40 agonist ivuxolimab in advanced cancers. Sequenced by immunoSEQ multiplex PCR; TCRdb stores in-frame clones only, minus some. This table has around 100,000 clones, 85% to 95% appearing once. The sample was CD4+ or CD8+ T cells sorted from blood, taken in a trial of the OX40 agonist ivuxolimab. Receptors originate from an adult with an advanced solid tumor such as melanoma, head and neck, liver or kidney cancer.

V and J are TRBV7-3 and TRBJ2-3; tentatively, D is TRBD1 or TRBD2 (5 bases each). Germline V lookup: CDR1 SGHTA, CDR2 FQGTGA. Deletions cut 4 bases from V and 2 bases from J, with 10 bases between. This CDR3 has 14 amino acids. The CDR3 DNA sequence: TGTGCCAGCAGCTCGGGGCAGTACACAGATACGCAGTATTTT. This gives the protein CASSSGQYTDTQYF.

V usage is TRBV28 and J usage is TRBJ2-3; D not resolved. There are 13 residues in the CDR3. Per the germline V gene, CDR1 is MDHEN and CDR2 is SYDVKM. Trimming stripped 6 bases from V and 3 bases from J, with 10 bases between. The CDR3 nucleotides are TGTGCCAGCAGGGGTGGATATACAGATACGCAGTATTTT. Residues: CASRGGYTDTQYF.

CDR3 nucleotides: TGTGCCAGCTCTCCGACGGTTAGCAATCAGCCCCAGCATTTT. This gives the protein CASSPTVSNQPQHF. The chain combines TRBV18 with TRBJ1-5; D unclear. This CDR3 is built from 14 residues. Germline V CDR1 and CDR2: KGHSH, LQKENI. Trimming removed 6 bases at V and 0 bases at J, with 9 bases between.

Worth noting for this clone: Other nucleotide sequences in the sample specify the same CDR3. The rearrangement uses TRBV19 and TRBJ1-1, with D maybe TRBD1 (6 bases). V was clipped by 3 bases and J by 2 bases, with 7 bases between them. The CDR3 extends over 13 amino acids. Looked up from germline, CDR1 is LNHDA and CDR2 is SQIVND (reference sequence). In nucleotides, the CDR3 is TGTGCCAGTAGTATCAGGGGCAACACTGAAGCTTTCTTT. Encoded protein: CASSIRGNTEAFF.

The rearrangement links TRBV28 to TRBJ1-2, with D perhaps TRBD1 (6 bases). In germline, CDR1 is MDHEN, CDR2 SYDVKM. There are 14 residues in the CDR3. Trimming removed 4 bases at V and 6 bases at J, with 15 bases between. In nucleotides, the CDR3 is TGTGCCAGCAGTTCACCTGACAGGAATCATGGCTACACCTTC. Translated, it gives CASSSPDRNHGYTF.

V is TRBV9 and J is TRBJ1-5; D unclear. Germline V lookup: CDR1 SGDLS, CDR2 YYNGEE. V was trimmed by 0 bases and J by 5 bases, leaving 9 bases between them. The CDR3 is 14 amino acids. As DNA, the CDR3 is TGTGCCAGCAGCGTAGATGGGTGGGATCAGCCCCAGCATTTT. Protein product: CASSVDGWDQPQHF. Variable domain in full (rest from reference TRBV9 and TRBJ1-5): DSGVTQTPKHLITATGQRVTLRCSPRSGDLSVYWYQQSLDQGLQFLIQYYNGEERAKGNILERFSAQQFPDLHSELNLSSLELGDSALYFCASSVDGWDQPQHFGDGTRLSIL.

The chain uses TRBV6-6 and TRBJ1-5, with D possibly being TRBD1 (6 bases). Germline CDR1 reads MNHNY; CDR2 reads SVGAGI (reference sequence). This CDR3 is 14 amino acids long. The ends were cut back, 5 bases at V and 10 bases at J, with 18 bases in the middle. CDR3 sequence: CASSLGGSRGPQHF. The CDR3 nucleotides are TGTGCCAGCAGTCTAGGGGGTTCTAGGGGACCCCAGCATTTT.

V is TRBV6-1 and J is TRBJ1-1; D uncertain. The germline V and J ends were trimmed by 2 bases and 4 bases, with 8 bases remaining between them. The germline V gene encodes CDR1 MNHNS and CDR2 SASEGT. The CDR3 totals 13 residues. The CDR3 region has the DNA TGTGCCAGCAGTGAAATCGGGGTCACTGAAGCTTTCTTT. This codes for CASSEIGVTEAFF.

This clone showed up just once. The same CDR3 is also encoded by other DNA sequences in this sample. The genes are TRBV4-3 and TRBJ1-5; D uncertain. V lost 3 bases and J 6 bases, leaving 12 bases between the germline ends. Germline assignment: CDR1 LGHNA and CDR2 YSLEER. The CDR3 is 14 residues long. CDR3 region: CASSHLGYGQPQHF. The CDR3 bases are TGCGCCAGCAGCCACCTTGGCTACGGTCAGCCCCAGCATTTT.

The gene calls are TRBV18 and TRBJ2-3; no clear D. Germline V lookup: CDR1 KGHSH, CDR2 LQKENI. This CDR3 contains 13 residues. V lost 3 bases and J 0 bases, leaving 4 bases between the germline ends. CDR3 in DNA: TGTGCCAGCTCACCTTATAGCACAGATACGCAGTATTTT. It specifies CASSPYSTDTQYF.

This clone was detected only once. The gene calls are TRBV6-5 and TRBJ1-1; D is perhaps TRBD1 (6 bases). Germline lookup yields CDR1 MNHEY and CDR2 SVGAGI. The V gene lost 9 bases and the J gene lost 0 bases, with 14 bases spanning the gap. The CDR3 totals 14 residues. Written as DNA, the CDR3 is TGTGCCAGTTTTCTGGACAGTTTGAACACTGAAGCTTTCTTT. It codes for CASFLDSLNTEAFF.

The chain recombines TRBV12-2 with TRBJ2-1; TRBD2, the table's D call, lacks a check against the DNA. TRBV12-2 is a pseudogene. This CDR3 is 18 amino acids long. Here the CDR3 DNA reads TGTGCAAGTCGCTTAGTTGTGAGGGGGAGGGAGGTAAACAATGAGCAGTTCTTC. Translating gives CASRLVVRGREVNNEQFF.

The V call is TRBV5-1, the J call TRBJ1-3; TRBD1 is a possible D gene (6 bases). The V end lost 0 bases, the J end lost 0 bases, and 13 bases lay between the germline ends. CDR1 is SGHRS and CDR2 is YFSETQ in the germline V gene. This CDR3 has 17 residues. The chain's CDR3 is CASSLEGLRGSGNTIYF. The DNA for the CDR3 is TGCGCCAGCAGCTTGGAAGGTCTCAGGGGCTCTGGAAACACCATATATTTT.

On this clone: Other nucleotide sequences in the sample specify the same CDR3. The chain couples TRBV9 to TRBJ1-5; TRBD1 might be the D (5 bases). Trimming shortened V by 4 bases and J by 6 bases, and 11 bases separated the two germline ends. This CDR3 has 13 amino acids. Germline CDR1 SGDLS, CDR2 YYNGEE. This CDR3 reads CASSPTGGQPQHF. In nucleotides, the CDR3 is TGTGCCAGCAGCCCTACGGGGGGTCAGCCCCAGCATTTT.

The chain carries TRBV5-4 and TRBJ1-2; D uncertain. Between the trimmed V and J ends, which lost 1 base and 4 bases, there was a span of 5 bases. The germline V gene has CDR1 SGHNT and CDR2 YYREEE (reference sequence). This CDR3 region has 12 residues. In DNA, the CDR3 is TGTGCCAGCAGCTTGTGGGGCTATGGCTACACCTTC. The encoded protein is CASSLWGYGYTF. Based on the CDR3 plus reference TRBV5-4 and TRBJ1-2, the full variable domain is ETGVTQSPTHLIKTRGQQVTLRCSSQSGHNTVSWYQQALGQGPQFIFQYYREEENGRGNFPPRFSGLQFPNYSSELNVNALELDDSALYLCASSLWGYGYTFGSGTRLTVV.

The chain couples TRBV30 to TRBJ2-2; D possibly matches TRBD1 or TRBD2 (5 bases each). The length of the CDR3 is 14 residues. The germline V gene has CDR1 GTSNPN and CDR2 SVGIG (reference sequence). Trimming cost V 0 bases and J 4 bases, with 9 bases left between them. The CDR3 region is CAWSVLGVTGELFF. The CDR3 coding sequence is TGTGCCTGGAGTGTTTTGGGGGTCACCGGGGAGCTGTTTTTT.

This CDR3 reads CASSRGQGPDTQYF. The CDR3 coding sequence is TGCGCCAGCAGCAGGGGACAGGGGCCAGATACGCAGTATTTT. The chain recombines TRBV5-1 with TRBJ2-3; 10 bases agree with TRBD1. V trimming: 4 bases; J trimming: 4 bases; junction bases outside the gene matches: 3. The CDR3 extends over 14 amino acids. Germline V gives CDR1 SGHRS, CDR2 YFSETQ.

This chain joins TRBV28 and TRBJ1-5; 8 bases are shared with TRBD1. Germline trimming cut 6 bases from V and 1 base from J; bases unmatched to any gene: 2. This CDR3 contains 14 residues. The germline V gene encodes CDR1 MDHEN and CDR2 SYDVKM. The CDR3 loop is CASSRTGSNQPQHF. The CDR3 DNA follows: TGTGCCAGCAGCCGGACAGGGAGCAATCAGCCCCAGCATTTT.

The chain employs TRBV5-4 and TRBJ1-5; D possibly corresponds to TRBD1 (5 bases). This CDR3 region has 15 residues. Germline CDR1 is SGHNT and CDR2 is YYREEE (reference sequence). V lost 2 bases and J lost 5, with 14 bases in between. CDR3 DNA: TGTGCCAGCAGCTTTGGGCCAGGGCCCCATCAGCCCCAGCATTTT. It codes for CASSFGPGPHQPQHF.

Only one count was recorded for this clone. The chain carries TRBV2 and TRBJ1-5; perhaps TRBD1 as D (6 bases). The CDR3 is 14 residues long. Trimming cost V 6 bases and J 4 bases, with 13 bases left between them. The germline V gene has CDR1 SNHLY and CDR2 FYNNEI. The CDR3 sequence: CASSTKQGNQPQHF. CDR3 bases: TGTGCCAGCAGCACGAAACAGGGAAATCAGCCCCAGCATTTT.

This chain uses TRBV10-3 with TRBJ1-2; D is unclear. Per the germline V gene, CDR1 is ENHRY and CDR2 is SYGVKD. The CDR3 is 12 amino acids. The V and J ends lost 4 bases and 4 bases respectively, with 7 bases between them. The CDR3 region is CAISGHPYGYTF. The CDR3 DNA follows: TGTGCCATCAGTGGGCACCCCTATGGCTACACCTTC.

This chain joins TRBV10-3 and TRBJ1-5; D gene unclear. The CDR3 runs to 12 residues. CDR1 and CDR2 from the germline V gene are ENHRY and SYGVKD. V was clipped by 2 bases and J by 3 bases, with 2 bases between them. The CDR3 bases are TGTGCCATCAGTGAGGTCAATCAGCCCCAGCATTTT. This encodes CAISEVNQPQHF.